Listed below are T cell receptor beta chains from one sample, sequenced in a study of shared clonotypes between healthy human individuals. Measured with immunoSEQ multiplex PCR; TCRdb has only the in-frame clones, and not every one. This table has over 800,000 clones, more than 85% appearing once. Sequencing was done on a sample of naive CD8+ T cells sorted from blood. These receptors all come from a man between 25 and 39 years old in good health. CDR3s include the opening cysteine and the closing phenylalanine or tryptophan. D genes are given only for firm matches. For some rows the clone size is stated as once, few or many, or as a class when expanded; others skip it.

V gene: TRBV28; clone size: -; J gene: TRBJ1-1; D gene: -; CDR3 protein: CASSLVLRRKVGVTEAFF; CDR3 DNA: TGTGCCAGCAGTTTGGTCTTGCGGAGGAAGGTAGGGGTCACTGAAGCTTTCTTT
V gene: TRBV7-9; clone size: -; J gene: TRBJ2-1; D gene: -; CDR3 protein: CASSPVLGSYNEQFF; CDR3 DNA: TGTGCCAGCAGCCCCGTGTTAGGGTCCTACAATGAGCAGTTCTTC
V gene: TRBV7-6; clone size: -; J gene: TRBJ2-1; D gene: TRBD2; CDR3 protein: CASSPNLAGVNEQFF; CDR3 DNA: TGTGCCAGCAGCCCAAATCTAGCGGGAGTGAATGAGCAGTTCTTC
V gene: TRBV4-2; clone size: -; J gene: TRBJ2-7; D gene: TRBD1; CDR3 protein: CASSQTGTEAYEQYF; CDR3 DNA: TGTGCCAGCAGCCAAACCGGGACAGAGGCCTACGAGCAGTACTTC
V gene: TRBV7-2; clone size: -; J gene: TRBJ1-4; D gene: -; CDR3 protein: CASTLPRGEINEKLFF; CDR3 DNA: TGTGCCAGCACCCTACCCCGGGGAGAGATTAATGAAAAACTGTTTTTT
V gene: TRBV13; clone size: -; J gene: TRBJ1-5; D gene: -; CDR3 protein: CASSFGQYSNQPQHF; CDR3 DNA: TGTGCCAGCAGCTTCGGACAGTATAGCAATCAGCCCCAGCATTTT
V gene: TRBV10-1; clone size: -; J gene: TRBJ2-1; D gene: TRBD2; CDR3 protein: CASSPATSGALHEQFF; CDR3 DNA: TGCGCCAGCAGTCCCGCGACTAGCGGGGCCCTACATGAGCAGTTCTTC
V gene: TRBV7-9; clone size: -; J gene: TRBJ2-7; D gene: TRBD2; CDR3 protein: CASSLGLAGYEQYF; CDR3 DNA: TGTGCCAGCAGCCTCGGACTAGCGGGATACGAGCAGTACTTC
V gene: TRBV14; clone size: -; J gene: TRBJ2-7; D gene: TRBD1; CDR3 protein: CASSLDRAFYEQYF; CDR3 DNA: TGTGCCAGTTCCCTGGACAGGGCATTTTACGAGCAGTACTTC
V gene: TRBV11-2; clone size: once; J gene: TRBJ1-4; D gene: TRBD1; CDR3 protein: CASSLDGRGPGEKLFF; CDR3 DNA: TGTGCCAGCAGCTTAGACGGTAGGGGGCCAGGTGAAAAACTGTTTTTT
V gene: TRBV4-1; clone size: -; J gene: TRBJ1-3; D gene: -; CDR3 protein: CASSPDGRNTIYF; CDR3 DNA: TGCGCCAGCAGCCCGGACGGGAGAAACACCATATATTTT
V gene: TRBV15; clone size: -; J gene: TRBJ2-7; D gene: TRBD2; CDR3 protein: CATSRDSSGIAYEQYF; CDR3 DNA: TGTGCCACCAGCAGAGATTCTAGCGGGATCGCCTACGAGCAGTACTTC
V gene: TRBV7-9; clone size: -; J gene: TRBJ2-7; D gene: TRBD2; CDR3 protein: CASSSGLAGATYEQYF; CDR3 DNA: TGTGCCAGCAGCTCCGGACTAGCGGGAGCTACCTACGAGCAGTACTTC
V gene: TRBV5-4; clone size: once; J gene: TRBJ2-7; D gene: -; CDR3 protein: CAFRGADSYEQYF; CDR3 DNA: TGTGCCTTCCGGGGGGCGGACTCCTACGAGCAGTACTTC
V gene: TRBV5-4; clone size: -; J gene: TRBJ2-1; D gene: -; CDR3 protein: CASSLGGNEQFF; CDR3 DNA: TGTGCCAGCAGCTTAGGGGGGAATGAGCAGTTCTTC
V gene: TRBV9; clone size: -; J gene: TRBJ2-1; D gene: -; CDR3 protein: CASSVEGLDYNEQFF; CDR3 DNA: TGTGCCAGCAGCGTAGAAGGACTTGACTACAATGAGCAGTTCTTC
V gene: TRBV5-1; clone size: -; J gene: TRBJ2-1; D gene: TRBD2; CDR3 protein: CASSLAVASGWGYNEQFF; CDR3 DNA: TGCGCCAGCAGCTTGGCCGTGGCTAGCGGGTGGGGATACAATGAGCAGTTCTTC
V gene: TRBV28; clone size: -; J gene: TRBJ1-2; D gene: -; CDR3 protein: CASSTPRPRNYGYTF; CDR3 DNA: TGTGCCAGCAGCACCCCTCGGCCCAGAAACTATGGCTACACCTTC
V gene: TRBV4-2; clone size: -; J gene: TRBJ2-7; D gene: -; CDR3 protein: CASSQAPLHEQYF; CDR3 DNA: TGTGCCAGCAGCCAAGCTCCCCTCCACGAGCAGTACTTC
V gene: TRBV6-5; clone size: -; J gene: TRBJ1-4; D gene: -; CDR3 protein: CASSWQVAEKLFF; CDR3 DNA: TGTGCCAGCAGTTGGCAGGTGGCTGAAAAACTGTTTTTT
V gene: TRBV7-9; clone size: -; J gene: TRBJ2-7; D gene: TRBD2; CDR3 protein: CASSPTSGRSAPFYEQYF; CDR3 DNA: TGTGCCAGCAGTCCCACTAGCGGGAGGTCAGCGCCCTTCTACGAGCAGTACTTC
V gene: TRBV5-1; clone size: once; J gene: TRBJ1-4; D gene: -; CDR3 protein: CASSPRGVWDRYEKLFF; CDR3 DNA: TGCGCCAGCAGCCCCCGGGGCGTGTGGGACCGATACGAAAAACTGTTTTTT
V gene: TRBV2; clone size: -; J gene: TRBJ1-5; D gene: -; CDR3 protein: CASGGRAVPSSNQPQHF; CDR3 DNA: TGTGCCAGCGGAGGAAGGGCAGTTCCCTCTTCGAATCAGCCCCAGCATTTT
V gene: TRBV27; clone size: -; J gene: TRBJ2-5; D gene: TRBD2; CDR3 protein: CASSLTSVLETQYF; CDR3 DNA: TGTGCCAGCAGTCTTACTAGCGTACTTGAGACCCAGTACTTC
V gene: TRBV5-1; clone size: -; J gene: TRBJ2-7; D gene: -; CDR3 protein: CASSLVAGRSYEQYF; CDR3 DNA: TGCGCCAGCAGCTTAGTTGCGGGTCGCTCCTACGAGCAGTACTTC
V gene: TRBV19; clone size: -; J gene: TRBJ2-7; D gene: TRBD1; CDR3 protein: CATSPGTGAYEQYF; CDR3 DNA: TGTGCCACCTCCCCAGGAACAGGGGCTTACGAGCAGTACTTC
V gene: TRBV4-1; clone size: -; J gene: TRBJ1-4; D gene: -; CDR3 protein: CASSLEGAGGNEKLFF; CDR3 DNA: TGCGCCAGCAGCCTCGAGGGAGCGGGAGGAAATGAAAAACTGTTTTTT
V gene: TRBV13; clone size: -; J gene: TRBJ2-3; D gene: TRBD2; CDR3 protein: CASSPGAGDTDTQYF; CDR3 DNA: TGTGCCAGCAGTCCTGGGGCGGGAGACACAGATACGCAGTATTTT
V gene: TRBV7-9; clone size: -; J gene: TRBJ2-1; D gene: -; CDR3 protein: CASSPLQGGGSYNEQFF; CDR3 DNA: TGTGCCAGCAGCCCCCTTCAAGGTGGAGGCTCCTACAATGAGCAGTTCTTC